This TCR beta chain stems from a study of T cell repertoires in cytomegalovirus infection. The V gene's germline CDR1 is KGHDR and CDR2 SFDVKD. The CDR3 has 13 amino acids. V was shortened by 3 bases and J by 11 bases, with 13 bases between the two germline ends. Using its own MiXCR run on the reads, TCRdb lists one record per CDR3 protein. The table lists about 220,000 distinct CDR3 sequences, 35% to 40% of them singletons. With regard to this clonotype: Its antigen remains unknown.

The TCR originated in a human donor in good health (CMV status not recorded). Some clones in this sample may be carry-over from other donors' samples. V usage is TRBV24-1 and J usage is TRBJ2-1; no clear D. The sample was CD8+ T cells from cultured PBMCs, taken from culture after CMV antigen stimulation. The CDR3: CATSDNSGSKQFF. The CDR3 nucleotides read TGTGCCACCAGTGATAACTCCGGTTCGAAGCAGTTCTTC.